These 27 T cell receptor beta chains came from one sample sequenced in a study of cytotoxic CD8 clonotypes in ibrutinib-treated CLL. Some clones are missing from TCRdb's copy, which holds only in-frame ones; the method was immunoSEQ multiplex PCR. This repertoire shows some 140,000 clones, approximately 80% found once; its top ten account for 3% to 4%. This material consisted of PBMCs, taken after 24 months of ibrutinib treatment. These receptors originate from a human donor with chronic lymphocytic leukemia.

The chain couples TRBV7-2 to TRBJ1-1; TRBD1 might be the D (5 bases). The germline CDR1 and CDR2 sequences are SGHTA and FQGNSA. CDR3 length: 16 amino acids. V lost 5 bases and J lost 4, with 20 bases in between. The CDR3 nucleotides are TGTGCCAGCAGCCCCCGGCTCGCAGGGATACGCACTGAAGCTTTCTTT. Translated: CASSPRLAGIRTEAFF.

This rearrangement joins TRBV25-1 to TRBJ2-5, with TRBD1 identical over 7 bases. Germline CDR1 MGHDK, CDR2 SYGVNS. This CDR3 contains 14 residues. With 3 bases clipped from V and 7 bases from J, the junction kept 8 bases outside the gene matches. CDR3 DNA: TGTGCCAGCAGTGATTACAGGGGTATATGGACCCAGTACTTC. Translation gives CASSDYRGIWTQYF.

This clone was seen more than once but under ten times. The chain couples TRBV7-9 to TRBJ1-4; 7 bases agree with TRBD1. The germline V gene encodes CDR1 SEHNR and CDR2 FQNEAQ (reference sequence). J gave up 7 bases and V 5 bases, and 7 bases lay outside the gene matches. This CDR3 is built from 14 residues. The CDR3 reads CASSQRDRGEKLFF. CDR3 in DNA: TGTGCCAGCAGCCAGAGGGACAGAGGTGAAAAACTGTTTTTT.

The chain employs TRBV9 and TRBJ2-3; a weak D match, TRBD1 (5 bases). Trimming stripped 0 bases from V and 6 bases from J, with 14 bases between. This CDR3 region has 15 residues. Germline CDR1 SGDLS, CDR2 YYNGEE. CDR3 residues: CASSVVGAEPDTQYF. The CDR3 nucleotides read TGTGCCAGCAGCGTAGTTGGGGCCGAGCCCGATACGCAGTATTTT.

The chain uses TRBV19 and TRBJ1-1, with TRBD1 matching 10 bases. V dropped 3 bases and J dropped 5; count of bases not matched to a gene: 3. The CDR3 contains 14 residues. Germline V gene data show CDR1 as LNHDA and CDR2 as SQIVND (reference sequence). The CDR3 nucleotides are TGTGCCAGTAGTATCTGGACAGGGGGAACTGAAGCTTTCTTT. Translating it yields CASSIWTGGTEAFF. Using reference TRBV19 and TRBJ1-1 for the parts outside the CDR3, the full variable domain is DGGITQSPKYLFRKEGQNVTLSCEQNLNHDAMYWYRQDPGQGLRLIYYSQIVNDFQKGDIAEGYSVSREKKESFPLTVTSAQKNPTAFYLCASSIWTGGTEAFFGQGTRLTVV.

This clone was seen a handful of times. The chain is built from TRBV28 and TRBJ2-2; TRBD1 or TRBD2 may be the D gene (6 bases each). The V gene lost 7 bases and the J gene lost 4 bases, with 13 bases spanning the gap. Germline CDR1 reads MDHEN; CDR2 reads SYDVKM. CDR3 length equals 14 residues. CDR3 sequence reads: CASTWGAGTGELFF. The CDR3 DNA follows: TGTGCCAGCACCTGGGGGGCGGGCACCGGGGAGCTGTTTTTT.

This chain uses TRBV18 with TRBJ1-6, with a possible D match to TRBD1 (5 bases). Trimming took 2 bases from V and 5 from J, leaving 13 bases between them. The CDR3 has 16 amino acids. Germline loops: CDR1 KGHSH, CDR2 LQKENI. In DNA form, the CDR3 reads TGTGCCAGCTCACCAAAGGTCCAGGGTCATAATTCACCCCTCCACTTT. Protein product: CASSPKVQGHNSPLHF.

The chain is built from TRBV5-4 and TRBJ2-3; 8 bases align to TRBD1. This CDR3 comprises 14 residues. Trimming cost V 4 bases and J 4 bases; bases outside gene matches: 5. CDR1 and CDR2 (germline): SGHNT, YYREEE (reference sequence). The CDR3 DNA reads TGTGCCAGCAGCCTCCCGACAGGGGCAGATACGCAGTATTTT. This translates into CASSLPTGADTQYF.

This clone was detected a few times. CDR3 DNA: TGTGCCAGCAGCAAAGTTTCGAGCGGGAAGAAAATAACCTTCTATGGCTACACCTTC. Its protein is CASSKVSSGKKITFYGYTF. The rearrangement uses TRBV21-1 and TRBJ1-2. TRBV21-1 is marked as a pseudogene. The CDR3 runs 19 residues.

CDR3: CASSLGGADYGYTF. DNA for the CDR3: TGTGCCAGCAGCCTGGGGGGGGCGGACTATGGCTACACCTTC. The chain combines TRBV5-4 with TRBJ1-2; tentative D call: TRBD1 (6 bases). The V gene lost 4 bases and the J gene lost 3 bases, with 13 bases spanning the gap. Germline-derived CDR1 and CDR2 are SGHNT and YYREEE (reference sequence). This CDR3 is built from 14 residues.

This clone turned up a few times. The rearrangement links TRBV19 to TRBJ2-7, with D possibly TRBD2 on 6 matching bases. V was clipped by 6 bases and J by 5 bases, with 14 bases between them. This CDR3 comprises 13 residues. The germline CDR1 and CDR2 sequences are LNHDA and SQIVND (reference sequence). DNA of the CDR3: TGTGCCAGTAGAGGTGGGAGGTCGGACGAGCAGTACTTC. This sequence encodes CASRGGRSDEQYF.

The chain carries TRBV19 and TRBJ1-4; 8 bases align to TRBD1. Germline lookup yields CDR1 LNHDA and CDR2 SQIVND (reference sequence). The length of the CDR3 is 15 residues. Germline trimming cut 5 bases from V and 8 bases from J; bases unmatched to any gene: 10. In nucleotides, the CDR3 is TGTGCCAGTAGTTCCTACCGGGACAGGAACGAAAAACTGTTTTTT. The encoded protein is CASSSYRDRNEKLFF.

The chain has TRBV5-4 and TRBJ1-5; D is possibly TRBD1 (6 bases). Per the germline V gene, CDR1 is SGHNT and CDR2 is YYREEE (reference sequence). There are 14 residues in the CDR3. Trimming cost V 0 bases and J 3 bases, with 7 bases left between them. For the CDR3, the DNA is TGTGCCAGCAGCTTGGGGGGGCCCAATCAGCCCCAGCATTTT. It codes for CASSLGGPNQPQHF.

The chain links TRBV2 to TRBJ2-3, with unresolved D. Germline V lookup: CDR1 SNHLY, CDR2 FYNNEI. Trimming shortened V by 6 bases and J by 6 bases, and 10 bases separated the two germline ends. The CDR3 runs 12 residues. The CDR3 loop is CASSLYQDTQYF. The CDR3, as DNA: TGTGCCAGCAGCCTATACCAGGATACGCAGTATTTT.

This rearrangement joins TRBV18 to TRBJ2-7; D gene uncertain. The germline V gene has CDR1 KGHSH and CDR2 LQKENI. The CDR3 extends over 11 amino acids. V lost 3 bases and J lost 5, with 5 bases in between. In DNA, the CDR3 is TGTGCCAGCTCACCCCAGCACGAGCAGTACTTC. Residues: CASSPQHEQYF.

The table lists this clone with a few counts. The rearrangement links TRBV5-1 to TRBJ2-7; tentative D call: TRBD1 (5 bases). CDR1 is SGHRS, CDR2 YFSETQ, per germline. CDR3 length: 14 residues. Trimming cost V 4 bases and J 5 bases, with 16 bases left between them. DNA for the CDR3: TGCGCCAGCAGCCTCGGACACCGGTCAGACGAGCAGTACTTC. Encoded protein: CASSLGHRSDEQYF. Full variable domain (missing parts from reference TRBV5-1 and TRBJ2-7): KAGVTQTPRYLIKTRGQQVTLSCSPISGHRSVSWYQQTPGQGLQFLFEYFSETQRNKGNFPGRFSGRQFSNSRSEMNVSTLELGDSALYLCASSLGHRSDEQYFGPGTRLTVT.

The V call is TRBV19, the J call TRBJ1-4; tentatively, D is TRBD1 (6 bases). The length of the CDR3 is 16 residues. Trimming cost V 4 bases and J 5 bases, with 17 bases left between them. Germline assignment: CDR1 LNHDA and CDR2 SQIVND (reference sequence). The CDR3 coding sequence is TGTGCCAGTAGTAGGTTACCGGACAGAACGAATGAAAAACTGTTTTTT. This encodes CASSRLPDRTNEKLFF.

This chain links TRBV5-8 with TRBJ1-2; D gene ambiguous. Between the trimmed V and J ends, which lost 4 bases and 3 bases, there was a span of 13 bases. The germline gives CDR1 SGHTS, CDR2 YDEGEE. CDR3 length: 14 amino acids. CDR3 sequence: CASSLGSSYYGYTF. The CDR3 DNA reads TGTGCCAGCAGCCTGGGCTCAAGCTACTATGGCTACACCTTC. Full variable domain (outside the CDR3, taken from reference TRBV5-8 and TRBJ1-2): EAGVTQSPTHLIKTRGQQATLRCSPISGHTSVYWYQQALGLGLQFLLWYDEGEERNRGNFPPRFSGRQFPNYSSELNVNALELEDSALYLCASSLGSSYYGYTFGSGTRLTVV.

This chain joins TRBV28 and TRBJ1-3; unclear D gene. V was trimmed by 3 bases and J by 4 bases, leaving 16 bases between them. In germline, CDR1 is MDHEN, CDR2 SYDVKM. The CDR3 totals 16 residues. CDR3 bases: TGTGCCAGCAGTTTTGGTTCGCCCACTCTGGGAAACACCATATATTTT. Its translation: CASSFGSPTLGNTIYF.

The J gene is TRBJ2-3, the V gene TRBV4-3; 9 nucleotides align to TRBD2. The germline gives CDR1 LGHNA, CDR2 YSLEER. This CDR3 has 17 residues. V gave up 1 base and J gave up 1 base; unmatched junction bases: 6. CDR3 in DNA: TGCGCCAGCAGCCAAGCGGGGAGACTAGCGGGCACAGATACGCAGTATTTT. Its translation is CASSQAGRLAGTDTQYF.

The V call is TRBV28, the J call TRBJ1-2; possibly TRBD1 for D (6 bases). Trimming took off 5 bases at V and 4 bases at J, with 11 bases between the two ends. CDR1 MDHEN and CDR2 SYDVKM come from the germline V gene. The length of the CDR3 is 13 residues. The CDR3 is CASSRSGVYGYTF. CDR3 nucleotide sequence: TGTGCCAGCAGTCGGTCAGGGGTCTATGGCTACACCTTC.

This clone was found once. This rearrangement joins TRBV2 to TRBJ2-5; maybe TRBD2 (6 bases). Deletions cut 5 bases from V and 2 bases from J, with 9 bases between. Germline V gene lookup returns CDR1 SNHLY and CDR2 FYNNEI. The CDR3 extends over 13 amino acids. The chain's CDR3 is CASSPGLQETQYF. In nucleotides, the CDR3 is TGTGCCAGCAGTCCGGGACTGCAAGAGACCCAGTACTTC.

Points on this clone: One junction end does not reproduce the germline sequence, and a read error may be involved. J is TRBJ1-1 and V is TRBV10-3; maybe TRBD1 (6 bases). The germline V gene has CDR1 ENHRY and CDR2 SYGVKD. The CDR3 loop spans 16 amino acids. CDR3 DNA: TGTGCCATCAGTGAGTCCTCCCTCCGGTTCGGGCAGGGGAGAATCTTT. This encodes CAISESSLRFGQGRIF.

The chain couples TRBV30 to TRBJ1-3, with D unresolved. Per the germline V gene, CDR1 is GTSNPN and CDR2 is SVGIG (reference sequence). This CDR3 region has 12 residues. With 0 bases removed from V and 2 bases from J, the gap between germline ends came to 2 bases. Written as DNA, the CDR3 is TGTGCCTGGAGTGTGCCTGGAAACACCATATATTTT. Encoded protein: CAWSVPGNTIYF.

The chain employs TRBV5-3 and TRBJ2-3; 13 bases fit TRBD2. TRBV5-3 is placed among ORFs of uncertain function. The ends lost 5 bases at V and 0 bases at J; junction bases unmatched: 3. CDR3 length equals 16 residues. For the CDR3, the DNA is TGTGCCAGAAGAGGGGGACTAGCGGGGAGCACAGATACGCAGTATTTT. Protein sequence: CARRGGLAGSTDTQYF.

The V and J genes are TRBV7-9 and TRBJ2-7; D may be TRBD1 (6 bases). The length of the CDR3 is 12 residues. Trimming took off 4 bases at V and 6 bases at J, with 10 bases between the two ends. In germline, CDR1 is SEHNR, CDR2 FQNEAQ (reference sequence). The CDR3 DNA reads TGTGCCAGCAGCTACAGGGTCGGCGAGCAGTACTTC. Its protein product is CASSYRVGEQYF.

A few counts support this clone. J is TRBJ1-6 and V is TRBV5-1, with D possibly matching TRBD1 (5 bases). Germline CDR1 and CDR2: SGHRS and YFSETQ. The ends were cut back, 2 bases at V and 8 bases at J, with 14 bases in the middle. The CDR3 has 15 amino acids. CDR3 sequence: CASSFQQGGDSPLHF. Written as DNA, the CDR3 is TGCGCCAGCAGCTTTCAGCAGGGAGGGGATTCACCCCTCCACTTT.